This T cell receptor beta chain appears in the sequencing data of a study of blood T cell repertoires in COVID-19 (dated by TCRdb to the early 2020s). Regarding the complete study: Collaborator samples came from the United States, Italy and Spain and covered acute and convalescent phases of COVID-19. The prospective study material was composed of cDNA or gDNA derived from T cells, B-cell-depleted T cells, or PBMCs. The dataset comprised deeply sampled blood TCRbeta repertoires from subjects exposed to, actively infected with, or recovered from COVID-19. A freely available public database, intended as a resource for researchers studying the immune response to SARS-CoV-2, is where the repertoires were released. Samples came from the ongoing ImmuneRACE study (first 160 participants) plus 1,254 subjects from 6 global collaborators. A de-identified subject ID, COVID-19 status, age in years and sex were almost always included in the sample metadata. Where available, HLA class I and class II types were obtained from metadata supplied by the sample provider rather than from assay-based typing.

Participants in the prospective study were enrolled through a virtual design, were aged roughly 18 to 100 years, and lived in 24 United States geographic areas. Cohort assignment in the prospective study relied on participant-reported clinical history from a screening survey and a study questionnaire. In the prospective study, whole blood, serum and a nasopharyngeal or oropharyngeal swab were collected from each participant by mobile phlebotomists. Participants in the prospective study had the option to provide additional blood draws and questionnaires over a roughly two-month period. Prospective study blood samples were shipped either frozen or at room temperature before DNA extraction. What the work shows at the level of the full study, not this receptor alone: Clinical and demographic metadata were provided uncurated, with the amount varying by source and participant.

The immunoSEQ Assay, a bias-controlled multiplex PCR, was used to amplify TCRbeta CDR3 regions from genomic DNA. On the study's bioinformatics: Nucleated cell counts per sample were estimated from amplification of reference gene primers within the assay. Sequence reads were collapsed and filtered to measure the absolute abundance of every unique TCRbeta CDR3 rearrangement. For each sample, productive Simpson clonality was calculated as the square root of Simpson's diversity index over productive rearrangements. Not all clones reach the TCRdb copy of this immuneACCESS table, which keeps in-frame sequences only. Checked studies attribute under half of the gap to unresolved V genes and leave the rest unexplained. V, J and clone size derive from that table, while D and trimming were established from the DNA sequence. In all, the sample holds approximately 240,000 clones, and approximately 90% of those were seen once. The top ten clonotypes cover 6% to 7% of the sample.

This clone turned up a few times. This receptor's antigen is unknown. Base-call qualities are not available, and no considerably larger clone is one nucleotide away. This TCR was recovered from a woman aged 25-40 years with acute COVID-19. Input material: PBMCs or T cells enriched from blood (not recorded which).

The sequenced DNA is TGTGCCAGCAGCTTAGCCGGGAGGACAGTGGGGGAAAAACTGTTTTTT. This codes for CASSLAGRTVGEKLFF. The rearrangement joined TRBV11-2 to TRBJ1-4; a tentative D match to TRBD1 spans 6 bases. The cysteine opens and the phenylalanine closes a CDR3 of 16 amino acids. The DNA shown is the 48-base CDR3, in frame from base 1. Sequences SGHAT (CDR1) and FQNNGV (CDR2) are obtained from the germline V gene. The junction carries 17 bases between V and J, which are trimmed by 1 base and 8 bases respectively.